This T cell receptor beta chain was obtained from a study of shared clonotypes between healthy human individuals. The assay was immunoSEQ multiplex PCR, and TCRdb's table has in-frame clones only and misses some. The top ten clones hold 1% to 1.3% of a sample with about 2 million clones, less than 95% of them seen once. The CDR3 is 12 residues long. Trimming removed 4 bases at V and 8 bases at J, with 9 bases between. From germline, CDR1 is SGHNT and CDR2 YYREEE (reference sequence). CD45RO-negative CD8 cells positively selected for CCR7 made up the naive population, which excluded terminally differentiated effector memory CD45RA+ cells.

Sample: naive CD8+ T cells sorted from blood. The rearrangement links TRBV5-4 to TRBJ2-2, with a weak D call TRBD1 (6 bases). The source of this sequence is a man younger than 30 in good health. This chain's CDR3 is CASSIGTGELFF. DNA for the CDR3: TGTGCCAGCAGCATAGGGACAGGGGAGCTGTTTTTT.